A selection of T cell receptor beta chains follows, all from one sample in a study of T cell responses to AZD1222 COVID-19 vaccine. Only in-frame clones appear in the TCRdb table, and some are missing; sequencing was by immunoSEQ multiplex PCR. The repertoire has approximately 130,000 clones, approximately 93% of them found once; the top ten carry roughly 0.87%. Sequencing was performed on peripheral blood, taken on day 0 of AZD1222 vaccination. These receptors were taken from an adult in good health. CDR3s include the opening cysteine and the closing phenylalanine or tryptophan. Fields, in order: V gene, clone size, D gene, J gene, CDR3 DNA, CDR3 protein. The D gene is left open where the match is weak. Clone size appears in some rows only: once, few, many, or a class for an expanded clone.

V: TRBV10-2
size: NA
D: NA
J: TRBJ2-7
DNA: TGCGCCAGCAGTGTTGGGGTCTACGAGCAGTACTTC
CDR3: CASSVGVYEQYF

V: TRBV6-1
size: NA
D: TRBD1
J: TRBJ1-5
DNA: TGTGCCAGCAGTGAAGGGACAGGGATGGAGCCCCAGCATTTT
CDR3: CASSEGTGMEPQHF

V: TRBV5-1
size: NA
D: NA
J: TRBJ2-5
DNA: TGCGCCAGCAGCTTGGTACAAGAGACCCAGTACTTC
CDR3: CASSLVQETQYF

V: TRBV5-6
size: NA
D: NA
J: TRBJ1-2
DNA: TGTGCCAGCAGCCCCGGGGTGGATCCCTATGGCTACACCTTC
CDR3: CASSPGVDPYGYTF

V: TRBV6-5
size: NA
D: NA
J: TRBJ1-6
DNA: TGTGCCAGCAGCGAGCGACGGGTCTATAATTCACCCCTCCACTTT
CDR3: CASSERRVYNSPLHF

V: TRBV4-1
size: NA
D: NA
J: TRBJ1-5
DNA: TGCGCCAGCAGCCAGTGGGGCCCGACGGAGAGCCAGCCCCAGCATTTT
CDR3: CASSQWGPTESQPQHF

V: TRBV30
size: NA
D: NA
J: TRBJ1-6
DNA: TGTGCTAGCTTACCGAGCTCCTATAATTCACCCCTCCACTTT
CDR3: CASLPSSYNSPLHF

V: TRBV14
size: NA
D: TRBD1
J: TRBJ1-3
DNA: TGTGCCAGCAGCTGGACAGGGGGCTATGGAAACACCATATATTTT
CDR3: CASSWTGGYGNTIYF

V: TRBV10-3
size: NA
D: NA
J: TRBJ1-1
DNA: TGTGCCATCAGTGAGTACGGGGTAGCGGGCACTGAAGCTTTCTTT
CDR3: CAISEYGVAGTEAFF

V: TRBV2
size: NA
D: TRBD1
J: TRBJ2-3
DNA: TGTGCCAGCATGACAGGGGGCCGCACAGATACGCAGTATTTT
CDR3: CASMTGGRTDTQYF

V: TRBV7-9
size: NA
D: NA
J: TRBJ1-2
DNA: TGTGCCAGCAGCTTTACCCCGACCCCGGGGCACTATGGCTACACCTTC
CDR3: CASSFTPTPGHYGYTF

V: TRBV7-9
size: NA
D: NA
J: TRBJ1-4
DNA: TGTGCCAGCAGCTTAAGCAGGGCAGGGGAAAAACTGTTTTTT
CDR3: CASSLSRAGEKLFF

V: TRBV7-8
size: NA
D: TRBD2
J: TRBJ2-1
DNA: TGTGCCAGCAGCCAGGGACTAGCGACCAACAATGAGCAGTTCTTC
CDR3: CASSQGLATNNEQFF

V: TRBV6-5
size: NA
D: NA
J: TRBJ1-2
DNA: TGTGCCAGCAGGACAGGCCGGCAGGGTGGCTACACCTTC
CDR3: CASRTGRQGGYTF

V: TRBV7-6
size: NA
D: NA
J: TRBJ2-1
DNA: TGTGCCAGCAGCTTAGGGGGAACACCACGAGGGACCCGGCAGTTCTTC
CDR3: CASSLGGTPRGTRQFF

V: TRBV6-5
size: NA
D: NA
J: TRBJ1-2
DNA: TGTGCCAGCAGTTTGGACAGAACCTATGGCTACACCTTC
CDR3: CASSLDRTYGYTF

V: TRBV7-4
size: NA
D: NA
J: TRBJ1-5
DNA: TGTGCCAGCAGCTTCGGAGGGTGGAGTAATCAGCCCCAGCATTTT
CDR3: CASSFGGWSNQPQHF

V: TRBV7-2
size: NA
D: TRBD1
J: TRBJ1-2
DNA: TGTGCCAGCAGCTCGGACAGGGGGCTCTGGGGCTACACCTTC
CDR3: CASSSDRGLWGYTF

V: TRBV13
size: NA
D: NA
J: TRBJ2-7
DNA: TGTGCCAGCAACAAGGGCAGGACCTACGAGCAGTACTTC
CDR3: CASNKGRTYEQYF

V: TRBV2
size: NA
D: TRBD1
J: TRBJ1-2
DNA: TGTGCCAGCAGAAGGGACAGGGGGGACTATGGCTACACCTTC
CDR3: CASRRDRGDYGYTF

V: TRBV19
size: NA
D: NA
J: TRBJ1-3
DNA: TGTGCCAGTAGTATAGGAGGCTATTCTGGAAACACCATATATTTT
CDR3: CASSIGGYSGNTIYF

V: TRBV6-1
size: NA
D: NA
J: TRBJ1-4
DNA: TGTGCCAGCAGTGAAGCAATGGAGGGTTGGGGAAAACTGTTTTTT
CDR3: CASSEAMEGWGKLFF

V: TRBV7-2
size: NA
D: NA
J: TRBJ1-2
DNA: TGTGCCAGCAGCTTAGATCCCGGAGGGGGACGCGGCTACACCTTC
CDR3: CASSLDPGGGRGYTF

V: TRBV18
size: NA
D: NA
J: TRBJ2-2
DNA: TGTGCCAGCTCAGTACGAAGGGATGTCGGGGAGCTGTTTTTT
CDR3: CASSVRRDVGELFF

V: TRBV9
size: NA
D: NA
J: TRBJ1-3
DNA: TGTGCCAGCAGCTTAAACGCGGGTTTTGCTGGAAACACCATATATTTT
CDR3: CASSLNAGFAGNTIYF

V: TRBV18
size: NA
D: NA
J: TRBJ1-1
DNA: TGTGCCAGCTCACCCGGACGGTCTGAAGCTTTCTTT
CDR3: CASSPGRSEAFF

V: TRBV27
size: NA
D: TRBD1
J: TRBJ1-5
DNA: TGTGCCAGCAGTCCGGGACAGGGGGCGTATCAGCCCCAGCATTTT
CDR3: CASSPGQGAYQPQHF

V: TRBV7-9
size: NA
D: NA
J: TRBJ2-3
DNA: TGTGCCAGCAGGGTCACAGATACGCAGTATTTT
CDR3: CASRVTDTQYF

V: TRBV30
size: NA
D: TRBD1
J: TRBJ2-6
DNA: TGTGCCTGGAGTCCTGACAGGGTAGGCTCTGGGGCCAACGTCCTGACTTTC
CDR3: CAWSPDRVGSGANVLTF

V: TRBV11-2
size: once
D: TRBD2
J: TRBJ2-5
DNA: TGTGCCAGCAGCCAAGGGACTAGCGGGGTGGTCCAAGAGACCCAGTACTTC
CDR3: CASSQGTSGVVQETQYF

V: TRBV7-2
size: NA
D: TRBD1
J: TRBJ2-5
DNA: TGTGCCAGCAGCTGGGACAGGGAAGAGACCCAGTACTTC
CDR3: CASSWDREETQYF

V: TRBV3-1/TRBV3-2
size: NA
D: NA
J: TRBJ1-4
DNA: TGTGCCAGCAGCCAAAAGACGGTCGAAAAACTGTTTTTT
CDR3: CASSQKTVEKLFF

V: TRBV5-4
size: NA
D: TRBD2
J: TRBJ2-3
DNA: TGTGCCAGCAGCTTGGAATTAGCGGGGGGTCTGGGAGATACGCAGTATTTT
CDR3: CASSLELAGGLGDTQYF

V: TRBV10-3
size: NA
D: TRBD1
J: TRBJ1-6
DNA: TGTGCCATCAGTGATAGACAGGGTAATTCACCCCTCCACTTT
CDR3: CAISDRQGNSPLHF

V: TRBV3-1/TRBV3-2
size: NA
D: NA
J: TRBJ1-5
DNA: TGTGCCAGCAGCCAAGGCCCGACCACCGAGGGCAATCAGCCCCAGCATTTT
CDR3: CASSQGPTTEGNQPQHF

V: TRBV19
size: NA
D: NA
J: TRBJ1-2
DNA: TGTGCCAGTAGTATCGCAGGGTACTATGGCTACACCTTC
CDR3: CASSIAGYYGYTF

V: TRBV19
size: once
D: TRBD1
J: TRBJ1-1
DNA: TGTGCCAGTAGTCGACAGGGCGGGAACACTGAAGCTTTCTTT
CDR3: CASSRQGGNTEAFF

V: TRBV6-5
size: NA
D: TRBD1
J: TRBJ1-2
DNA: TGTGCCAGCAGTTACGGGACAGGGCCTGATGGCTACACCTTC
CDR3: CASSYGTGPDGYTF

V: TRBV27
size: NA
D: NA
J: TRBJ2-7
DNA: TGTGCCAGCAGTTTATCGGGTTACGAGCAGTACTTC
CDR3: CASSLSGYEQYF

V: TRBV2
size: NA
D: NA
J: TRBJ1-2
DNA: TGTGCCAGCAGCCACGTGCTGGGGCTGGATGGCTACACCTTC
CDR3: CASSHVLGLDGYTF

V: TRBV3-1/TRBV3-2
size: NA
D: NA
J: TRBJ2-3
DNA: TGTGCCAGCAGCCAGAGACATACGAGCACAGATACGCAGTATTTT
CDR3: CASSQRHTSTDTQYF

V: TRBV19
size: NA
D: NA
J: TRBJ1-2
DNA: TGTGCCAGTAGTATTAATGCCTTCGCTGGCTACACCTTC
CDR3: CASSINAFAGYTF

V: TRBV7-9
size: NA
D: NA
J: TRBJ1-1
DNA: TGTGCCAGCAGCTTAGGGGGAGGTGAAGCTTTCTTT
CDR3: CASSLGGGEAFF

V: TRBV5-8
size: NA
D: NA
J: TRBJ1-3
DNA: TGTGCCAGCAGCTTTGACGGGCCCTCTGGAAACACCATATATTTT
CDR3: CASSFDGPSGNTIYF

V: TRBV7-6
size: NA
D: NA
J: TRBJ1-4
DNA: TGTGCCAGCAGCTTAGCGGGTTGGGAGGGTGAAAAACTGTTTTTT
CDR3: CASSLAGWEGEKLFF

V: TRBV2
size: NA
D: NA
J: TRBJ2-3
DNA: TGTGCCAGCAGTGATCGGGGGCCTCCAGATACGCAGTATTTT
CDR3: CASSDRGPPDTQYF

V: TRBV3-1/TRBV3-2
size: NA
D: NA
J: TRBJ2-2
DNA: TGTGCCAGCAGCCAAGGACTAGGACAGGTCGGAGACACCGGGGAGCTGTTTTTT
CDR3: CASSQGLGQVGDTGELFF

V: TRBV3-1/TRBV3-2
size: NA
D: TRBD2
J: TRBJ2-2
DNA: TGTGCCAGCAGCCTGTTAGATAGCGGGGGACGCGGGGAGCTGTTTTTT
CDR3: CASSLLDSGGRGELFF

V: TRBV6-5
size: few
D: NA
J: TRBJ2-7
DNA: TGTGCCAGCACCTCAGGAGGGTTCAGCTGGGGCGAGCAGTACTTC
CDR3: CASTSGGFSWGEQYF

V: TRBV6-5
size: NA
D: NA
J: TRBJ1-2
DNA: TGTGCCACCTTCAGGTTTAATCATGGCTACACCTTC
CDR3: CATFRFNHGYTF

V: TRBV7-9
size: NA
D: TRBD1
J: TRBJ1-6
DNA: TGTGCCAGCAGCCCCCCGGACAGGCGTTATTCACCCCTCCACTTT
CDR3: CASSPPDRRYSPLHF

V: TRBV18
size: NA
D: NA
J: TRBJ1-1
DNA: TGTGCCAGCTCACCACAAAGAGGGGTAGAGACTGAAGCTTTCTTT
CDR3: CASSPQRGVETEAFF

V: TRBV6-1
size: NA
D: NA
J: TRBJ1-1
DNA: TGTGCCAGCAGTGAGATGGGGGACACTGAAGCTTTCTTT
CDR3: CASSEMGDTEAFF

V: TRBV7-8
size: NA
D: NA
J: TRBJ2-5
DNA: TGTGCCAGCAGCTTAGCGCCAAGGGAGGAGACCCAGTACTTC
CDR3: CASSLAPREETQYF

V: TRBV4-1
size: NA
D: NA
J: TRBJ2-7
DNA: TGCGCCAGCAGCCAAGTGGAAACGGACTCCTACGAGCAGTACTTC
CDR3: CASSQVETDSYEQYF